The 26 T cell receptor beta chains listed next were all sequenced from one sample in a study of control samples from healthy donors and cancer patients. Generated by immunoSEQ multiplex PCR, the TCRdb table keeps only in-frame clones and is missing some. This table has fewer than 20,000 clones, about 82% appearing once. Sample: PBMCs. Source of these receptors: a woman in her 70s with colorectal cancer.

V usage is TRBV5-1 and J usage is TRBJ2-3; the match to TRBD2 covers 7 bases. Germline trimming cut 4 bases from V and 2 bases from J; bases unmatched to any gene: 10. CDR1 and CDR2 from the germline V gene are SGHRS and YFSETQ. CDR3 length equals 16 residues. CDR3 sequence (DNA): TGCGCCAGCAGCCCCCTGGCAGCGGGATCCACAGATACGCAGTATTTT. As protein: CASSPLAAGSTDTQYF. The whole variable domain, remainder taken from reference TRBV5-1 and TRBJ2-3, is KAGVTQTPRYLIKTRGQQVTLSCSPISGHRSVSWYQQTPGQGLQFLFEYFSETQRNKGNFPGRFSGRQFSNSRSEMNVSTLELGDSALYLCASSPLAAGSTDTQYFGPGTRLTVL.

The sample holds a few counts of this clone. The rearrangement links TRBV10-3 to TRBJ1-6, with 7 bases lining up with TRBD1. Germline loops: CDR1 ENHRY, CDR2 SYGVKD. V shed 6 bases, J shed 7 bases, and the junction held 9 bases outside the gene matches. The CDR3 sequence is 15 residues long. The DNA of the CDR3 is TGTGCCATCAGATCAGGGGGGCAAGGGAATTCACCCCTCCACTTT. Its translation is CAIRSGGQGNSPLHF.

This clone appeared once. The genes are TRBV6-2 or TRBV6-3 and TRBJ2-7; 8 nucleotides agree with TRBD2. V lost 2 bases to trimming and J lost 7 bases; unmatched junction nucleotides: 13. The CDR3 runs 16 residues. Germline CDR1 and CDR2: MNHEY and SVGEGT. CDR3 nucleotide sequence: TGTGCCAGCAGTTACCCCCCAGCGGGGGCCCCTGGAGAGCAGTACTTC. Translating it yields CASSYPPAGAPGEQYF.

The gene calls are TRBV7-9 and TRBJ2-4; D possibly corresponds to TRBD2 (7 bases). Germline V gene sequence: CDR1 SEHNR, CDR2 FQNEAQ (reference sequence). V was trimmed by 1 base and J by 2 bases, leaving 12 bases between them. The CDR3 length is 16 residues. CDR3 amino acids: CASSLVGGGPKNIQYF. In nucleotides, the CDR3 is TGTGCCAGCAGCTTAGTTGGCGGGGGCCCCAAAAACATTCAGTACTTC.

In this sample, this clone turned up once. This rearrangement joins TRBV3-1 (or the pseudogene TRBV3-2) to TRBJ2-5, with D tentatively TRBD2 (5 bases). The V end was cut by 4 bases, the J end by 4 bases, with 16 bases between. The CDR3 covers 15 residues. The germline V gene has CDR1 LGHDT and CDR2 YNNKEL (reference sequence). Written as DNA, the CDR3 is TGTGCCAGCAGCCGGCCAGTCCGTGGGAGAGAGACCCAGTACTTC. It specifies CASSRPVRGRETQYF.

The rearrangement links TRBV3-1 (or the pseudogene TRBV3-2) to TRBJ1-1; no clear D. Trimming removed 0 bases from V and 4 bases from J, with 9 bases in between. The CDR3 loop spans 14 amino acids. Per the germline V gene, CDR1 is LGHDT and CDR2 is YNNKEL (reference sequence). The CDR3 sequence is CASSQDHGGTEAFF. The CDR3 DNA is TGTGCCAGCAGCCAAGATCATGGAGGCACTGAAGCTTTCTTT.

The V call is TRBV12-3 or TRBV12-4, the J call TRBJ2-1, with D perhaps given as TRBD1 or TRBD2 (6 bases each). There are 12 residues in the CDR3. V gave up 6 bases and J gave up 6 bases, with 9 bases separating them. CDR3 residues: CASRPGANEQFF. CDR3 DNA: TGTGCCAGCAGACCGGGGGCCAATGAGCAGTTCTTC.

V is TRBV19 and J is TRBJ2-7; D might be TRBD1 or TRBD2, each matching 5 bases. Germline V lookup: CDR1 LNHDA, CDR2 SQIVND (reference sequence). The CDR3 runs 15 residues. The ends were cut back, 1 base at V and 0 bases at J, with 10 bases in the middle. Written as DNA, the CDR3 is TGTGCCAGTAGTATAGCGGCAGGGAGCTCCTACGAGCAGTACTTC. Translated: CASSIAAGSSYEQYF.

This chain connects TRBV6-1 to TRBJ1-5, with D maybe TRBD1 (6 bases). CDR3 length: 14 residues. Germline V gene sequence: CDR1 MNHNS, CDR2 SASEGT. The V and J ends lost 2 bases and 6 bases respectively, with 11 bases between them. DNA for the CDR3: TGTGCCAGCAGTGAATCGGGGGGCACTCAGCCCCAGCATTTT. Translated: CASSESGGTQPQHF.

V gene TRBV4-1 combines with J gene TRBJ1-1; TRBD1 matches 7 bases. The CDR3 runs 13 residues. Trimming removed 0 bases from V and 13 bases from J; junction bases left unmatched: 8. CDR1 and CDR2 (germline): MGHRA, YSYEKL. CDR3 nucleotides: TGCGCCAGCAGCCAAGATCGTGGGCAGGGGGGTTTCTTT. It translates to CASSQDRGQGGFF.

The chain couples TRBV6-2 or TRBV6-3 to TRBJ2-7; TRBD1 aligns across 8 bases. Germline CDR1 and CDR2: MNHEY and SVGEGT. This CDR3 is 13 amino acids long. Germline trimming cut 6 bases from V and 8 bases from J; bases unmatched to any gene: 9. CDR3 protein: CASSRDRTTQQYF. In DNA form, the CDR3 reads TGTGCCAGCAGCAGGGACAGGACTACGCAGCAGTACTTC.

Written as DNA, the CDR3 is TGTGCCAGCAGTTACGCCGACAGGGTTCCCTACGAGCAGTACTTC. Translating gives CASSYADRVPYEQYF. The chain carries TRBV6-2 or TRBV6-3 and TRBJ2-7; 7 nucleotides align to TRBD1. This CDR3 comprises 15 residues. J gave up 2 bases and V 2 bases, and 6 bases lay outside the gene matches. Germline lookup yields CDR1 MNHEY and CDR2 SVGEGT.

This chain connects TRBV21-1 to TRBJ1-2; the table's D gene call, TRBD1, was not cross checked with the DNA. TRBV21-1 is recorded as a pseudogene. The CDR3 covers 16 residues. CDR3 in DNA: TGTGCCAGCAGCAAAGTTGGGTGCAGGGAAGACTATGGCTACACCTTC. This gives the protein CASSKVGCREDYGYTF.

The chain recombines TRBV5-4 with TRBJ1-2; 10 nucleotides line up with TRBD1. Germline loops: CDR1 SGHNT, CDR2 YYREEE (reference sequence). The CDR3 extends over 13 amino acids. The J segment lost 8 bases and the V segment lost 4 bases, leaving 5 bases of the junction unmatched. As DNA, the CDR3 is TGTGCCAGCAGCATTGACAGGGGGCTCGGCTACACCTTC. Protein product: CASSIDRGLGYTF.

The DNA of the CDR3 is TGTGCCATCAGAGGAGCGGGAGGGCCACAAGAGACCCAGTACTTC. This codes for CAIRGAGGPQETQYF. J is TRBJ2-5 and V is TRBV10-3, with 10 positions matching TRBD2. CDR1 ENHRY and CDR2 SYGVKD come from the germline V gene. The junction had 6 bases not matched to a gene; V was cut back by 6 bases and J by 2 bases. The CDR3 extends over 15 amino acids.

The chain is built from TRBV7-2 and TRBJ2-2; D tentatively reads TRBD1 or TRBD2 (5 bases each). CDR3 length: 15 residues. From germline, CDR1 is SGHTA and CDR2 FQGNSA. V shed 5 bases and J shed 4 bases, with 14 bases lying between them. The chain's CDR3 is CASSPVGVATGELFF. The CDR3 DNA reads TGTGCCAGCAGCCCCGTGGGGGTCGCCACCGGGGAGCTGTTTTTT.

With respect to this clone: One end of the junction does not line up with germline, which may come from a read error. The sample carries other DNA sequences with the same CDR3. The CDR3 sequence is CASSVDGRHGSEAFF. The CDR3 DNA is TGTGCCAGCAGTGTAGACGGGAGGCACGGCTCAGAAGCTTTCTTT. The chain uses TRBV9 and TRBJ1-1; D gene uncertain. The CDR3 has 15 residues. The V gene's germline CDR1 is SGDLS and CDR2 YYNGEE. Full variable domain (remainder filled in from reference TRBV9 and TRBJ1-1): DSGVTQTPKHLITATGQRVTLRCSPRSGDLSVYWYQQSLDQGLQFLIQYYNGEERAKGNILERFSAQQFPDLHSELNLSSLELGDSALYFCASSVDGRHGSEAFFGQGTRLTVV.

The chain has TRBV18 and TRBJ1-2; TRBD1 matches at 7 bases. Germline V CDR1 and CDR2: KGHSH, LQKENI. This CDR3 is built from 15 residues. V lost 3 bases, J lost 0 bases, and 4 bases stayed unmatched. The CDR3, as DNA: TGTGCCAGCTCACCCGCGACAGGGCCTAACTATGGCTACACCTTC. It specifies CASSPATGPNYGYTF.

The V gene is TRBV11-2, the J gene TRBJ2-7; D may be TRBD1 (5 bases). Looked up from germline, CDR1 is SGHAT and CDR2 is FQNNGV. With 1 base removed from V and 3 bases from J, the gap between germline ends came to 13 bases. The CDR3 sequence is 15 residues long. The CDR3: CASSLAIQGGYEQYF. The CDR3 DNA is TGTGCCAGCAGCTTAGCGATCCAGGGTGGCTACGAGCAGTACTTC.

The chain combines TRBV25-1 with TRBJ1-1; maybe TRBD1 (5 bases). Per the germline V gene, CDR1 is MGHDK and CDR2 is SYGVNS. Deletions cut 4 bases from V and 3 bases from J, with 9 bases between. CDR3 size: 13 residues. CDR3 amino acids: CASSVEGYTEAFF. The CDR3 bases are TGTGCCAGCAGTGTGGAGGGGTACACTGAAGCTTTCTTT.

Of note for this clone: Other nucleotide sequences from this sample produce the same CDR3. The chain couples TRBV27 to TRBJ2-5, with D perhaps matching TRBD1 (5 bases). The CDR3 length is 13 residues. Germline V gene sequence: CDR1 MNHEY, CDR2 SMNVEV (reference sequence). The V gene lost 1 base and the J gene lost 4 bases, with 7 bases spanning the gap. The CDR3 reads CASSLWQGETQYF. As DNA, the CDR3 is TGTGCCAGCAGTTTATGGCAGGGAGAGACCCAGTACTTC.

DNA for the CDR3: TGCGCCAGCAGCACTATCCAGGGGCCCCAGCATTTT. Protein sequence: CASSTIQGPQHF. This chain links TRBV4-1 with TRBJ1-5; tentatively, D is TRBD1 (5 bases). Germline assignment: CDR1 MGHRA and CDR2 YSYEKL. The V gene lost 5 bases and the J gene lost 9 bases, with 11 bases spanning the gap. The CDR3 runs 12 residues.

V and J are TRBV10-3 and TRBJ2-2; 8 bases match TRBD2. V gave up 9 bases and J gave up 2 bases; unmatched junction bases: 17. Germline V CDR1 and CDR2: ENHRY, SYGVKD. This CDR3 contains 18 residues. The CDR3 coding sequence is TGTGCCATACGGGGACTAAGTGGAGCGGGAGCTAACACCGGGGAGCTGTTTTTT. It translates to CAIRGLSGAGANTGELFF.

CDR3 DNA sequence: TGCAGTGCTAGTCCTGGGGGTTCTGGGGCCAACGTCCTGACTTTC. The encoded protein is CSASPGGSGANVLTF. The chain couples TRBV20-1 to TRBJ2-6; D tentatively reads TRBD1 or TRBD2 (5 bases each). This CDR3 contains 15 residues. Looked up from germline, CDR1 is DFQATT and CDR2 is SNEGSKA (reference sequence). Trimming shortened V by 3 bases and J by 1 base, and 10 bases separated the two germline ends.

The chain combines TRBV12-3 or TRBV12-4 with TRBJ1-4; tentatively, D is TRBD1 (5 bases). Trimming cost V 4 bases and J 7 bases, with 10 bases left between them. The CDR3 extends over 13 amino acids. Here the CDR3 DNA reads TGTGCCAGCAGTTGGAGGGGCGGTGAAAAACTGTTTTTT. This encodes CASSWRGGEKLFF.

V is TRBV24-1 and J is TRBJ2-1, with TRBD1 matching over 9 bases. There are 16 residues in the CDR3. Germline values: CDR1 KGHDR, CDR2 SFDVKD. Trimming at V came to 5 bases and at J to 8 bases, leaving 12 bases not matched to a gene. CDR3 loop: CATSGGGTGKVDEQFF. CDR3 nucleotide sequence: TGTGCCACCAGTGGAGGGGGGACAGGGAAAGTGGATGAGCAGTTCTTC.